A single sample is the source of the 16 T cell receptor beta chains below, sequenced in a study of beta chain features in type 1 diabetes. Study-wide points: Significant though moderate, a shortening of TCRB CDR3s appeared in all four CD4+ subsets of Type 1 diabetes patients.

Every bit of the isolated RNA underwent reverse transcription, so sequencing read expressed TCRB transcripts. Here immunoSEQ multiplex PCR was the method, and the copy in TCRdb shows in-frame clones only, minus some. Counted here are hundreds of thousands of clones, around an eighth occurring once; the ten biggest clones make up just under 0.04%. Which antigens these TCRs recognize remains unknown. Input material: naive CD4+ T cells from blood. All receptors derive from a man in his late teens or twenties with type 1 diabetes.

The chain couples TRBV6-6 to TRBJ1-5; 9 bases align to TRBD1. V lost 4 bases and J lost 1; bases outside the gene matches: 5. The V gene's germline CDR1 is MNHNY and CDR2 SVGAGI (reference sequence). This CDR3 region has 16 residues. In DNA form, the CDR3 reads TGTGCCAGCAGTTCCCTGGACAGGGGCAGCAATCAGCCCCAGCATTTT. Amino acid sequence: CASSSLDRGSNQPQHF.

This clone was recorded a few times. The chain has TRBV18 and TRBJ2-7, with D hard to call. V lost 3 bases and J lost 4, with 13 bases in between. The CDR3 has 14 amino acids. CDR1 KGHSH and CDR2 LQKENI come from the germline V gene. DNA of the CDR3: TGTGCCAGCTCACCCAAACTCCTTTCATACGAGCAGTACTTC. Protein: CASSPKLLSYEQYF.

This clone was seen more than once but under ten times. This chain joins TRBV30 and TRBJ2-5, with D possibly matching TRBD2 (5 bases). The V end lost 1 base, the J end lost 0 bases, and 9 bases lay between the germline ends. The CDR3 totals 14 residues. Germline CDR1 reads GTSNPN; CDR2 reads SVGIG (reference sequence). CDR3 amino acids: CAWSAGGDQETQYF. The CDR3 DNA reads as TGTGCCTGGAGTGCCGGAGGAGACCAAGAGACCCAGTACTTC.

The chain combines TRBV7-9 with TRBJ2-2; D is unresolved. The germline V gene encodes CDR1 SEHNR and CDR2 FQNEAQ (reference sequence). The CDR3 runs 16 residues. Trimming stripped 1 base from V and 5 bases from J, with 14 bases between. CDR3 region: CASSLGNRVSTGELFF. The DNA for the CDR3 is TGTGCCAGCAGCTTAGGAAACCGGGTCTCAACCGGGGAGCTGTTTTTT.

This clone was counted a few times. The V call is TRBV6-5, the J call TRBJ2-3, with TRBD1 identical over 9 bases. The CDR3 is made up of 15 amino acids. The V gene end was trimmed by 7 bases and the J gene end by 0 bases; junction bases not matched to a gene: 5. CDR1 and CDR2 from the germline V gene are MNHEY and SVGAGI. As DNA, the CDR3 is TGTGCCAGCAAACCACAGGGGGCGAGCACAGATACGCAGTATTTT. Translating it yields CASKPQGASTDTQYF.

The chain links TRBV7-9 to TRBJ1-4; D gene unclear. V was trimmed by 5 bases and J by 8 bases, leaving 15 bases between them. The germline gives CDR1 SEHNR, CDR2 FQNEAQ (reference sequence). This CDR3 spans 14 amino acids. The CDR3 nucleotides read TGTGCCAGCAGCCCGGCTCGTTTGTTCGAAAAACTGTTTTTT. It translates to CASSPARLFEKLFF. Using reference TRBV7-9 and TRBJ1-4 for the parts outside the CDR3, the full variable domain is DTGVSQNPRHKITKRGQNVTFRCDPISEHNRLYWYRQTLGQGPEFLTYFQNEAQLEKSRLLSDRFSAERPKGSFSTLEIQRTEQGDSAMYLCASSPARLFEKLFFGSGTQLSVL.

This clone came up a few times. CDR3 protein: CAWSEGWGAYGYTF. CDR3 DNA: TGTGCCTGGAGTGAGGGCTGGGGCGCCTATGGCTACACCTTC. This chain uses TRBV30 with TRBJ1-2; TRBD1 might be the D (5 bases). The V end lost 1 base, the J end lost 4 bases, and 13 bases lay between the germline ends. CDR1 is GTSNPN and CDR2 is SVGIG in the germline V gene (reference sequence). The CDR3 has 14 amino acids. The full variable domain, completed using reference TRBV30 and TRBJ1-2, is SQTIHQWPATLVQPVGSPLSLECTVEGTSNPNLYWYRQAAGRGLQLLFYSVGIGQISSEVPQNLSASRPQDRQFILSSKKLLLSDSGFYLCAWSEGWGAYGYTFGSGTRLTVV.

V and J are TRBV5-1 and TRBJ2-1, with D hard to call. The CDR3 sequence is 15 residues long. Per the germline V gene, CDR1 is SGHRS and CDR2 is YFSETQ. With 2 bases removed from V and 4 bases from J, the gap between germline ends came to 13 bases. The CDR3 spells CASSFGLQSYNEQFF. As DNA, the CDR3 is TGCGCCAGCAGCTTCGGGTTGCAGTCTTACAATGAGCAGTTCTTC.

This clone has a handful of counts. The chain is built from TRBV30 and TRBJ1-2, with D possibly TRBD1 on 5 matching bases. The CDR3 runs 13 residues. CDR1 and CDR2 (germline): GTSNPN, SVGIG (reference sequence). V was pared by 4 bases and J by 0 bases, with 9 bases between. The DNA of the CDR3 is TGTGCCTGGACCACAGGTGCTAACTATGGCTACACCTTC. Translation: CAWTTGANYGYTF.

This clone appeared a few times. The chain recombines TRBV27 with TRBJ1-6, with D unclear. Germline V CDR1 and CDR2: MNHEY, SMNVEV (reference sequence). The CDR3 runs to 14 residues. The germline V and J ends were trimmed by 8 bases and 7 bases, with 15 bases remaining between them. The DNA of the CDR3 is TGTGCCAGCGGTGCGAGGTCCATGAATTCACCCCTCCACTTT. It yields the protein CASGARSMNSPLHF.

V gene TRBV2 combines with J gene TRBJ2-3; D may be TRBD1 (6 bases). Germline CDR1 is SNHLY and CDR2 is FYNNEI. The CDR3 spans 16 residues. V lost 6 bases, J lost 2 bases, and 18 bases lay in between. The CDR3 loop reads CASRPTPGHITDTQYF. The CDR3 DNA reads as TGTGCCAGCAGACCCACCCCGGGACACATCACAGATACGCAGTATTTT. The variable domain in full, completed from reference TRBV2 and TRBJ2-3, reads EPEVTQTPSHQVTQMGQEVILRCVPISNHLYFYWYRQILGQKVEFLVSFYNNEISEKSEIFDDQFSVERPDGSNFTLKIRSTKLEDSAMYFCASRPTPGHITDTQYFGPGTRLTVL.

The chain employs TRBV14 and TRBJ1-6; D ambiguous. Germline loops: CDR1 SGHDN, CDR2 FVKESK. V was pared by 1 base and J by 3 bases, with 10 bases between. CDR3 length: 16 residues. The CDR3 DNA sequence: TGTGCCAGCAGCCAAGCCCCAGGCGTCTATAATTCACCCCTCCACTTT. Encoded protein: CASSQAPGVYNSPLHF.

The chain's CDR3 is CASSWTGWDQPQHF. CDR3 bases: TGTGCCAGCAGCTGGACAGGGTGGGATCAGCCCCAGCATTTT. V usage is TRBV28 and J usage is TRBJ1-5; 8 positions agree with TRBD1. The CDR3 has 14 residues. V dropped 6 bases and J dropped 5; count of bases not matched to a gene: 6. The V gene's germline CDR1 is MDHEN and CDR2 SYDVKM.

With regard to this clone: The junction shows a germline mismatch at one end, possibly a read error. This chain joins TRBV7-2 and TRBJ2-2, with D tentatively TRBD2 (5 bases). This CDR3 has 16 residues. Per the germline V gene, CDR1 is SGHTA and CDR2 is FQGNSA. CDR3 coding DNA: TGTGCCAGCAGCGTAGTGGGGAATTCGAACACCGGGGAGCCGTTTTTT. Translation gives CASSVVGNSNTGEPFF.

This CDR3 is CAWSVSALPGEQYF. CDR3 nucleotides: TGTGCCTGGAGTGTATCCGCCCTTCCGGGCGAGCAGTACTTC. The chain is built from TRBV30 and TRBJ2-7, with D unclear. V was pared by 0 bases and J by 6 bases, with 15 bases between. This CDR3 contains 14 residues. Germline V gene data show CDR1 as GTSNPN and CDR2 as SVGIG (reference sequence).

The chain employs TRBV7-2 and TRBJ2-1; D call uncertain. The CDR3 consists of 11 residues. Germline assignment: CDR1 SGHTA and CDR2 FQGNSA. With 4 bases removed from V and 7 bases from J, the gap between germline ends came to 5 bases. As DNA, the CDR3 is TGTGCCAGCAGCTGGAGAAATGAGCAGTTCTTC. Its protein product is CASSWRNEQFF.